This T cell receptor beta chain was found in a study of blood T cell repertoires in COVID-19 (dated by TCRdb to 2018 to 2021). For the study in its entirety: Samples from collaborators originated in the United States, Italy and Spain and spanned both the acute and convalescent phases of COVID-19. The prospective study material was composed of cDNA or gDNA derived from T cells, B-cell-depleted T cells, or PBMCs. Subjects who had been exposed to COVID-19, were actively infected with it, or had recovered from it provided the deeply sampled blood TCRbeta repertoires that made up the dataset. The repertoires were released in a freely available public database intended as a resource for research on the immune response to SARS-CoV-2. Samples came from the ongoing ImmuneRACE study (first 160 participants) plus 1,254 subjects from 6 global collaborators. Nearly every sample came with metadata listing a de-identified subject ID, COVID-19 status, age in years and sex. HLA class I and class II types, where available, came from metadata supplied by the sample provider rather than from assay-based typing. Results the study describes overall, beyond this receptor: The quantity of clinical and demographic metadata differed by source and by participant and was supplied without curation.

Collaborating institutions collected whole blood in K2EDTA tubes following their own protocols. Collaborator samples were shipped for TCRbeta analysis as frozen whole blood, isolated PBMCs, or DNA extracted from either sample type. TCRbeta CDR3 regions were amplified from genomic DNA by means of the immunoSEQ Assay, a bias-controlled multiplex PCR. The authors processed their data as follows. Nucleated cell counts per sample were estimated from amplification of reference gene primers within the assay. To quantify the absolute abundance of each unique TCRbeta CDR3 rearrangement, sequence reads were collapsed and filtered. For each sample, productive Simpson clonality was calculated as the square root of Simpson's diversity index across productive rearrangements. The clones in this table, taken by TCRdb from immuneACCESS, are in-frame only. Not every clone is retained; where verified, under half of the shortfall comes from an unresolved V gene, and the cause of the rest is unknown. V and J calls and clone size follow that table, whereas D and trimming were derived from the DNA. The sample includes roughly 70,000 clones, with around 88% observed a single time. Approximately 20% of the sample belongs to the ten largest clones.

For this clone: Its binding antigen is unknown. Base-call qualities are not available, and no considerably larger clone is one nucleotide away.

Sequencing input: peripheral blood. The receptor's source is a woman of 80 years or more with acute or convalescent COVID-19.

The DNA is as follows: TGTGCCAGCAGCCATGGGACAGGGAGGAACACCGGGGAGCTGTTTTTT. Translated, this gives CASSHGTGRNTGELFF. The V and J genes are TRBV3-1 (or the pseudogene TRBV3-2) and TRBJ2-2, and 9 junction bases match TRBD1. CDR1 and CDR2 are read off the germline V gene (reference sequence) as LGHDT and YNNKEL. Trimming takes 3 bases off V and 1 base off J; junction bases not matched to a gene: 3. The CDR3 holds 16 amino acids from the cysteine to the phenylalanine. Of the read, only the CDR3 DNA is kept; its 48 bases are in frame from base 1.